This entry describes one T cell receptor (beta chain). This entry belongs to a study of shared T cell receptors in the human thymus. CDR3 length: 15 amino acids. CDR1 MDHEN and CDR2 SYDVKM come from the germline V gene. With 5 bases removed from V and 2 bases from J, the gap between germline ends came to 16 bases. Clones were read by immunoSEQ multiplex PCR, and TCRdb kept only the in-frame ones, dropping some. The table has hundreds of thousands of clones, roughly 88% seen once. This same sample was also part of a study on human thymus T cells. In that study: Immunologically healthy infants in Finland undergoing congenital heart defect surgery were the donors. Resections that were taken during corrective heart surgery supplied the thymus tissue. Thymic and blood repertoires seemed to favor certain V and J genes. What related research reported was that thymic repertoires overlapped highly among unrelated individuals.

This chain links TRBV28 with TRBJ2-7, with D tentatively TRBD2 (6 bases). Sequenced material: thymocytes. The receptor comes from a girl under two years old with a congenital heart defect. CDR3 coding DNA: TGTGCCAGCAGTCCCTCGCTGGGGGGAACCTACGAGCAGTACTTC. Amino acids: CASSPSLGGTYEQYF.